These 8 T cell receptor beta chains came from one sample sequenced in a study of T cells in women clearing cervical HPV infection. Produced via immunoSEQ multiplex PCR; TCRdb's table is partial and in-frame only. The sample holds about 34,000 clones. Sequencing was performed on blood buffy coat. The receptors originated from a woman between 18 and 69 years old with a cervical HPV16 infection that either progressed to CIN3+ or cleared (not recorded which).

Notes on this clone: The missing CDR3 end, 3 residues past where the read stops, is filled in from the germline J gene. The chain links TRBV20-1 to TRBJ2-1; D is unresolved. CDR3 length: 14 residues. Looked up from germline, CDR1 is DFQATT and CDR2 is SNEGSKA (reference sequence). Between the trimmed V and J ends, which lost 6 bases and 0 bases, there was a span of 12 bases. Incomplete CDR3 DNA: TGCAGTGCAACCCCCGCGAGCTCCTACAATGAG. It codes for CSATPASSYNE. The entire CDR3 reads CSATPASSYNEQFF.

To note about this clone: Sequencing ends 3 residues short of the CDR3 end; the germline J gene provides the rest. This rearrangement joins TRBV20-1 to TRBJ2-1; 11 bases agree with TRBD2. This CDR3 is built from 15 residues. CDR1 is DFQATT, CDR2 SNEGSKA, per germline (reference sequence). Trimming took 2 bases from V and 9 from J; bases not matched to a gene: 9. Incomplete CDR3 DNA: TGCAGTGCTAGACGGGGTAGCGGGGGGGCAGGTGAG. As protein: CSARRGSGGAGE. The full CDR3 protein is CSARRGSGGAGEQFF.

In regard to this clone: The CDR3 end falls 3 residues outside the read, so it is completed with the germline J gene. This chain links TRBV14 with TRBJ1-2, with D unresolved. This CDR3 has 13 residues. The germline gives CDR1 SGHDN, CDR2 FVKESK. CDR3 bases read: TGTGCCAGCAGCCAGGCCACGTCGGGGGGC. Translation gives CASSQATSGG. The complete CDR3 protein is CASSQATSGGYTF.

Concerning this clone itself: The read gets to within 3 residues of the CDR3 end, and the germline J gene fills in the rest. This sequence joins TRBV20-1 and TRBJ2-2; D is uncertain. The CDR3 runs to 18 residues. Germline CDR1 reads DFQATT; CDR2 reads SNEGSKA (reference sequence). The sequenced CDR3 bases are TGCAGTGCTAGGCCCCTTTGGGTCGAGGCGGTGGGTAATTCACCG. Translation gives CSARPLWVEAVGNSP. The full-length CDR3 reads as CSARPLWVEAVGNSPLFF.

Note on this clone: The read is 3 residues too short to cover the CDR3 end, so that end is filled in from the germline J gene. The sample has other DNA sequences that encode this CDR3 too. The V gene is TRBV5-3, the J gene TRBJ1-3, with 8 bases fitting TRBD1. TRBV5-3 is filed as an ORF, its function uncertain. The CDR3 totals 13 residues. V lost 4 bases and J lost 3; bases outside the gene matches: 0. The CDR3 sequence: CARSGQGGNTIYF. CDR3 DNA, as far as it was read: TGTGCCAGAAGCGGACAGGGTGGAAACACC.

About this clone itself: The read terminates 3 residues before the CDR3 end, so the remaining end is supplied by the germline J gene. The gene calls are TRBV2 and TRBJ1-5, with D perhaps TRBD1 (6 bases). The V end was cut by 4 bases, the J end by 0 bases, with 19 bases between. This CDR3 region has 18 residues. Germline CDR1 is SNHLY and CDR2 is FYNNEI. The CDR3 loop reads CASSVWGQGPYSNQPQHF. The CDR3 bases that were read are TGTGCCAGCAGTGTGTGGGGACAAGGGCCATATAGCAATCAGCCC.

On this clone: The read gets to within 3 residues of the CDR3 end, and the germline J gene fills in the rest. At the DNA level, this CDR3 is encoded by other sequences in the same sample as well. The rearrangement uses TRBV19 and TRBJ1-3, with 10 bases matching TRBD1. The germline CDR1 and CDR2 sequences are LNHDA and SQIVND (reference sequence). The V segment lost 6 bases and the J segment 2 bases; nucleotides outside the gene matches: 4. The CDR3 is 15 residues long. The CDR3 bases that were read are TGTGCCAGTAGACTCGGACAGGGGGCTGGAAACACC. Amino acids: CASRLGQGAGNT. The full CDR3 reads CASRLGQGAGNTIYF.

With regard to this clone: The CDR3 end falls 3 residues outside the read, so it is completed with the germline J gene. The V and J genes are TRBV19 and TRBJ2-5; D is possibly TRBD1 (6 bases). Trimming stripped 1 base from V and 1 base from J, with 10 bases between. This CDR3 comprises 15 residues. CDR1 and CDR2 (germline): LNHDA, SQIVND (reference sequence). The covered CDR3 bases are TGTGCCAGTAGTATAGCAACAGGGATCCAAGAGACC. This encodes CASSIATGIQET. The entire CDR3 reads CASSIATGIQETQYF.